These 31 T cell receptor beta chains came from one sample sequenced in a study of blood T cell repertoires in COVID-19. Assay: immunoSEQ multiplex PCR; the TCRdb copy retains only in-frame clones and omits some. The sample gives tens of thousands of clones, roughly 90% of which show up once; under 6% is in the top ten. Sequenced input: peripheral blood. All receptors come from a human donor in a cohort sampled during active COVID-19.

The V gene is TRBV27, the J gene TRBJ1-6; 7 bases are shared with TRBD1. V dropped 3 bases and J dropped 8; count of bases not matched to a gene: 7. There are 15 residues in the CDR3. Germline V gene sequence: CDR1 MNHEY, CDR2 SMNVEV (reference sequence). CDR3 sequence reads: CASSLRGQTYSPLHF. The CDR3 nucleotides are TGTGCCAGCAGTTTGAGGGGACAGACCTATTCACCCCTCCACTTT.

The chain uses TRBV7-3 and TRBJ2-1, with 11 bases matching TRBD2. CDR1 and CDR2 (germline): SGHTA, FQGTGA. There are 16 residues in the CDR3. With V trimmed by 0 bases and J by 5 bases, 3 bases remained unmatched. The DNA for the CDR3 is TGTGCCAGCAGCTTAACCGGGACTAGCGGCCACAATGAGCAGTTCTTC. Protein: CASSLTGTSGHNEQFF.

This CDR3 reads CSVEGLGREGPEETQYF. In DNA, the CDR3 is TGCAGCGTTGAAGGTCTCGGACGGGAGGGCCCCGAAGAGACCCAGTACTTC. The chain joins TRBV29-1 to TRBJ2-5; 8 nucleotides align to TRBD2. The germline CDR1 and CDR2 sequences are SQVTM and ANQGSEA. Trimming cost V 1 base and J 3 bases; bases outside gene matches: 13. The CDR3 consists of 17 residues.

This chain links TRBV30 with TRBJ2-3, with TRBD2 matching 11 bases. After removal of 0 bases from V and 4 bases from J, the junction contained 3 bases not matched to a gene. Germline values: CDR1 GTSNPN, CDR2 SVGIG (reference sequence). The CDR3 totals 15 residues. As DNA, the CDR3 is TGTGCCTGGAGTGTCGGTAGCGGGGGGGCAGATACGCAGTATTTT. Amino acid sequence: CAWSVGSGGADTQYF.

Only one count was recorded for this clone. The chain uses TRBV24-1 and TRBJ2-2; 7 nucleotides line up with TRBD1. V lost 6 bases, J lost 2 bases, and 17 bases stayed unmatched. Germline loops: CDR1 KGHDR, CDR2 SFDVKD. The CDR3 loop spans 19 amino acids. In nucleotides, the CDR3 is TGTGCCACCAGTAGAAGACAAGGGGGCCAAAAACCTAACACCGGGGAGCTGTTTTTT. Translation: CATSRRQGGQKPNTGELFF.

This chain joins TRBV5-1 and TRBJ2-3; 12 nucleotides align to TRBD2. V shed 2 bases, J shed 6 bases, and the junction held 4 bases outside the gene matches. Germline assignment: CDR1 SGHRS and CDR2 YFSETQ. The CDR3 consists of 15 residues. The CDR3 region has the DNA TGCGCCAGCAGCTTTAGACTAGCGGGAGCGGATACGCAGTATTTT. Residues: CASSFRLAGADTQYF.

This rearrangement joins TRBV27 to TRBJ2-7; TRBD2 aligns across 9 bases. With 2 bases clipped from V and 7 bases from J, the junction kept 9 bases outside the gene matches. The CDR3 is 15 amino acids. Per the germline V gene, CDR1 is MNHEY and CDR2 is SMNVEV (reference sequence). CDR3 in DNA: TGTGCCAGCAGTTTAGAGTCTGCGGGAGGGAGTGAGCAGTACTTC. Its protein is CASSLESAGGSEQYF.

The V call is TRBV7-9, the J call TRBJ2-7, with 8 nucleotides matching TRBD1. With 1 base clipped from V and 7 bases from J, the junction kept 6 bases outside the gene matches. CDR1 is SEHNR, CDR2 FQNEAQ, per germline (reference sequence). This CDR3 region has 14 residues. The CDR3 loop reads CASSLDQGADEQYF. DNA for the CDR3: TGTGCCAGCAGCTTAGACCAGGGGGCAGATGAGCAGTACTTC.

This clone came up once. The chain has TRBV25-1 and TRBJ1-1; D might be TRBD1 (6 bases). The germline V and J ends were trimmed by 3 bases and 2 bases, with 10 bases remaining between them. The CDR3 is made up of 14 amino acids. CDR1 is MGHDK and CDR2 is SYGVNS in the germline V gene. CDR3 DNA sequence: TGTGCCAGCAGTGAGACGGACAGAAACACTGAAGCTTTCTTT. This sequence encodes CASSETDRNTEAFF.

The V call is TRBV7-6, the J call TRBJ2-7; maybe TRBD2 (6 bases). The CDR3 has 16 amino acids. CDR1 SGHVS and CDR2 FNYEAQ come from the germline V gene. The V gene lost 5 bases and the J gene lost 4 bases, with 21 bases spanning the gap. DNA for the CDR3: TGTGCCAGCAGCGGCCGGAGGGGCGCGGACCCGTACGAGCAGTACTTC. It is translated as CASSGRRGADPYEQYF. The full variable domain, completed using reference TRBV7-6 and TRBJ2-7, is GAGVSQSPRYKVTKRGQDVALRCDPISGHVSLYWYRQALGQGPEFLTYFNYEAQQDKSGLPNDRFSAERPEGSISTLTIQRTEQRDSAMYRCASSGRRGADPYEQYFGPGTRLTVT.

This clone was seen just once. The rearrangement uses TRBV9 and TRBJ2-5, with 13 bases identical to TRBD2. Germline V gives CDR1 SGDLS, CDR2 YYNGEE. Trimming cost V 3 bases and J 1 base; bases outside gene matches: 12. The CDR3 is 19 residues long. The CDR3 loop reads CASSADILAGGSPQETQYF. CDR3 bases: TGTGCCAGCAGCGCCGACATACTAGCGGGAGGGTCTCCCCAAGAGACCCAGTACTTC.

This chain links TRBV5-6 with TRBJ2-7; tentative D call: TRBD1 (5 bases). CDR1 is SGHDT, CDR2 YYEEEE, per germline. The V gene lost 4 bases and the J gene lost 0 bases, with 8 bases spanning the gap. CDR3 length: 13 residues. CDR3 in amino acids: CASSLQGSYEQYF. CDR3 nucleotide sequence: TGTGCCAGCAGCCTCCAGGGCTCCTACGAGCAGTACTTC.

The rearrangement links TRBV9 to TRBJ1-1; 12 nucleotides line up with TRBD1. CDR1 is SGDLS, CDR2 YYNGEE, per germline. This CDR3 is built from 14 residues. V lost 2 bases to trimming and J lost 5 bases; unmatched junction nucleotides: 1. In DNA form, the CDR3 reads TGTGCCAGCAGCGTGGGACAGGGGGCTACTGAAGCTTTCTTT. Protein sequence: CASSVGQGATEAFF.

This clone came up once. The gene calls are TRBV5-6 and TRBJ1-1, with a tentative D call TRBD1 (5 bases). Deletions cut 4 bases from V and 11 bases from J, with 18 bases between. This CDR3 contains 13 residues. The germline V gene has CDR1 SGHDT and CDR2 YYEEEE. The CDR3 loop reads CASSQGGVGVAFF. The CDR3 DNA sequence: TGTGCCAGCAGCCAGGGTGGGGTAGGGGTTGCTTTCTTT.

V gene TRBV28 combines with J gene TRBJ1-1; 7 bases align to TRBD1. CDR3 size: 12 residues. V dropped 3 bases and J dropped 5; count of bases not matched to a gene: 0. Germline V CDR1 and CDR2: MDHEN, SYDVKM. The CDR3 loop is CASSLTGTEAFF. The DNA for the CDR3 is TGTGCCAGCAGTTTGACAGGGACTGAAGCTTTCTTT.

This chain joins TRBV29-1 and TRBJ1-2; perhaps TRBD1 as D (5 bases). Trimming removed 3 bases at V and 5 bases at J, with 13 bases between. The CDR3 consists of 13 residues. Germline CDR1 and CDR2: SQVTM and ANQGSEA. The chain's CDR3 is CSVEPPGHYGYTF. DNA of the CDR3: TGCAGCGTTGAGCCCCCTGGACATTATGGCTACACCTTC.

The chain is built from TRBV10-3 and TRBJ1-2, with TRBD1 matching 10 bases. The trim removed 7 bases at V and 1 base at J, leaving 3 bases unmatched. The CDR3 has 14 residues. Looked up from germline, CDR1 is ENHRY and CDR2 is SYGVKD. CDR3 bases: TGTGCCATCACTAGGGACAGGGGTAACTATGGCTACACCTTC. Amino acids: CAITRDRGNYGYTF.

V usage is TRBV5-6 and J usage is TRBJ1-1; 7 bases agree with TRBD1. Germline CDR1 SGHDT, CDR2 YYEEEE. This CDR3 comprises 14 residues. J gave up 3 bases and V 2 bases, and 4 bases lay outside the gene matches. CDR3 DNA sequence: TGTGCCAGCAGCTTTGACAGGGTTGACACTGAAGCTTTCTTT. This encodes CASSFDRVDTEAFF. The complete variable domain, with remaining parts taken from reference TRBV5-6 and TRBJ1-1, reads DAGVTQSPTHLIKTRGQQVTLRCSPKSGHDTVSWYQQALGQGPQFIFQYYEEEERQRGNFPDRFSGHQFPNYSSELNVNALLLGDSALYLCASSFDRVDTEAFFGQGTRLTVV.

This chain links TRBV19 with TRBJ1-5, with D uncertain. V dropped 3 bases and J dropped 0 bases, with 9 bases sitting between them. The CDR3 runs to 15 residues. In germline, CDR1 is LNHDA, CDR2 SQIVND (reference sequence). The DNA for the CDR3 is TGTGCCAGTAGTATCTCCCCCTATAGCAATCAGCCCCAGCATTTT. This codes for CASSISPYSNQPQHF.

The chain uses TRBV7-9 and TRBJ1-5; a possible D gene is TRBD1 (5 bases). The CDR3 is 12 residues long. CDR1 and CDR2 from the germline V gene are SEHNR and FQNEAQ (reference sequence). Trimming pared 5 bases from V and 4 bases from J, leaving 6 bases between. CDR3 sequence reads: CASSRGNQPQHF. The CDR3 nucleotides read TGTGCCAGCAGCCGGGGGAATCAGCCCCAGCATTTT.

The DNA for the CDR3 is TGTGCCAGCAGCCAAGGGACAGGGTCTGAATTCGAGCAGTACTTC. This sequence encodes CASSQGTGSEFEQYF. The chain uses TRBV14 and TRBJ2-7; 8 nucleotides match TRBD1. CDR3 length equals 15 residues. CDR1 is SGHDN and CDR2 is FVKESK in the germline V gene. With V trimmed by 1 base and J by 6 bases, 8 bases remained unmatched. Filled out from reference TRBV14 and TRBJ2-7, the complete variable domain reads EAGVTQFPSHSVIEKGQTVTLRCDPISGHDNLYWYRRVMGKEIKFLLHFVKESKQDESGMPNNRFLAERTGGTYSTLKVQPAELEDSGVYFCASSQGTGSEFEQYFGPGTRLTVT.

The chain recombines TRBV7-3 with TRBJ2-1, with 16 bases matching TRBD2. V shed 0 bases and J 0 bases; nucleotides not matched to a gene: 5. The CDR3 is 20 amino acids. CDR1 SGHTA and CDR2 FQGTGA come from the germline V gene. The CDR3 is CASSLTGGLAGGSSYNEQFF. The CDR3 DNA reads as TGTGCCAGCAGCTTAACAGGGGGACTAGCGGGAGGGAGCTCCTACAATGAGCAGTTCTTC.

The chain has TRBV12-3 or TRBV12-4 and TRBJ2-5; D is undetermined. Trimming took 3 bases from V and 4 from J, leaving 9 bases between them. This CDR3 has 13 amino acids. CDR3 sequence: CASSFTALETQYF. The DNA for the CDR3 is TGTGCCAGCAGTTTTACAGCTCTAGAGACCCAGTACTTC.

The chain recombines TRBV6-5 with TRBJ1-4; unclear D gene. The CDR3 consists of 15 residues. The V gene's germline CDR1 is MNHEY and CDR2 SVGAGI. V lost 7 bases and J lost 4, with 16 bases in between. The CDR3, as DNA: TGTGCCAGCAACACAAAGGAGGATTTTAATGAAAAACTGTTTTTT. It translates to CASNTKEDFNEKLFF.

V and J are TRBV11-2 and TRBJ2-3, with a tentative D call TRBD2 (7 bases). The germline CDR1 and CDR2 sequences are SGHAT and FQNNGV. The CDR3 sequence is 18 residues long. The V and J ends lost 4 bases and 4 bases respectively, with 24 bases between them. Here the CDR3 reads CASSSPRGARSSADTQYF. The DNA of the CDR3 is TGTGCCAGCAGCTCCCCTCGGGGGGCTAGATCGTCCGCAGATACGCAGTATTTT.

The rearrangement joins TRBV7-5 to TRBJ2-3; TRBD1, the table's D call, was not compared with the DNA. TRBV7-5 is labeled a pseudogene. The CDR3 extends over 15 amino acids. The CDR3 DNA reads as TGTGTCAGAAGCTTGAGCTCCTTACAGGTAGATACGCAGTATTTT. It yields the protein CVRSLSSLQVDTQYF.

CDR3 in amino acids: CASSRAGAFSNEQFF. The CDR3 nucleotides are TGTGCCAGCAGTAGAGCGGGAGCCTTTTCTAATGAGCAGTTCTTC. This rearrangement joins TRBV14 to TRBJ2-1, with 8 bases aligning to TRBD2. The ends lost 6 bases at V and 7 bases at J; junction bases unmatched: 11. The length of the CDR3 is 15 residues. Germline V CDR1 and CDR2: SGHDN, FVKESK.

The chain employs TRBV2 and TRBJ2-7, with 7 bases lining up with TRBD1. V was clipped by 6 bases and J by 6 bases; unmatched bases: 11. Looked up from germline, CDR1 is SNHLY and CDR2 is FYNNEI. The CDR3 is made up of 14 amino acids. The CDR3 DNA reads as TGTGCCAGCAGCCAGACAGGGCAAGGAAGCGAGCAGTACTTC. This encodes CASSQTGQGSEQYF.

The chain joins TRBV2 to TRBJ1-5, with 7 nucleotides matching TRBD1. The CDR3 loop spans 20 amino acids. V dropped 4 bases and J dropped 0; count of bases not matched to a gene: 18. Looked up from germline, CDR1 is SNHLY and CDR2 is FYNNEI. The CDR3 loop is CASSGGLRDSEPYSNQPQHF. In nucleotides, the CDR3 is TGTGCCAGCAGTGGGGGGCTTAGGGACAGCGAACCTTATAGCAATCAGCCCCAGCATTTT. The whole variable domain, filled in from reference TRBV2 and TRBJ1-5, reads EPEVTQTPSHQVTQMGQEVILRCVPISNHLYFYWYRQILGQKVEFLVSFYNNEISEKSEIFDDQFSVERPDGSNFTLKIRSTKLEDSAMYFCASSGGLRDSEPYSNQPQHFGDGTRLSIL.

The rearrangement links TRBV5-1 to TRBJ2-2, with 13 positions matching TRBD2. Germline values: CDR1 SGHRS, CDR2 YFSETQ. Losses at the gene ends were 4 bases for V and 3 bases for J; bases not matched to a gene: 3. The CDR3 sequence is 16 residues long. The CDR3 bases are TGCGCCAGCAGCCGGGGACTAGCGGGATACACCGGGGAGCTGTTTTTT. This codes for CASSRGLAGYTGELFF.

This clone was seen only a few times. This rearrangement joins TRBV5-8 to TRBJ2-7; D perhaps matches TRBD1 (6 bases). This CDR3 has 15 residues. CDR1 is SGHTS and CDR2 is YDEGEE in the germline V gene. Trimming left V 3 bases short and J 5 bases short, with 18 bases between. CDR3 in DNA: TGTGCCAGCAGCTCTACGGGACACAGCTTAGACGAGCAGTACTTC. This translates into CASSSTGHSLDEQYF. Looking up the rest from reference TRBV5-8 and TRBJ2-7 gives the full variable domain: EAGVTQSPTHLIKTRGQQATLRCSPISGHTSVYWYQQALGLGLQFLLWYDEGEERNRGNFPPRFSGRQFPNYSSELNVNALELEDSALYLCASSSTGHSLDEQYFGPGTRLTVT.